A single sample gave rise to the 5 T cell receptor beta chains below, sequenced in a study of technical replicates of blood from a handful of donors. Method: immunoSEQ multiplex PCR; TCRdb's copy keeps in-frame clones and lacks some. The table has about 80,000 clones, roughly 91% seen once. The sequenced material came from T cells isolated from PBMCs. These receptors were collected from a human donor in good health.

The chain joins TRBV12-5 to TRBJ1-4; D remains ambiguous. V lost 0 bases and J lost 7, with 9 bases in between. Germline V gene sequence: CDR1 LGHNT, CDR2 FRNRAP. CDR3 length: 14 residues. The CDR3 sequence is CASGLVPHSEKLFF. The CDR3, as DNA: TGTGCTAGTGGTTTGGTACCGCACAGTGAAAAACTGTTTTTT.

The chain employs TRBV7-9 and TRBJ2-3, with D possibly being TRBD2 (5 bases). This CDR3 region has 14 residues. Germline V lookup: CDR1 SEHNR, CDR2 FQNEAQ (reference sequence). V was trimmed by 5 bases and J by 2 bases, leaving 11 bases between them. CDR3 nucleotides: TGTGCCAGCAGCCTAGGACGGGACACAGATACGCAGTATTTT. Translating gives CASSLGRDTDTQYF. Based on the CDR3 plus reference TRBV7-9 and TRBJ2-3, the full variable domain is DTGVSQNPRHKITKRGQNVTFRCDPISEHNRLYWYRQTLGQGPEFLTYFQNEAQLEKSRLLSDRFSAERPKGSFSTLEIQRTEQGDSAMYLCASSLGRDTDTQYFGPGTRLTVL.

This chain uses TRBV6-1 with TRBJ2-3, with 7 nucleotides matching TRBD1. Germline CDR1 MNHNS, CDR2 SASEGT. The CDR3 runs to 15 residues. V lost 3 bases and J lost 3; bases outside the gene matches: 6. The DNA of the CDR3 is TGTGCCAGCAGTGAGTACCAGGGGGTGACAGATACGCAGTATTTT. Its protein product is CASSEYQGVTDTQYF.

The chain has TRBV2 and TRBJ1-1; 8 bases map to TRBD1. The V gene end was trimmed by 4 bases and the J gene end by 2 bases; junction bases not matched to a gene: 9. The CDR3 is 16 amino acids. Germline V gene lookup returns CDR1 SNHLY and CDR2 FYNNEI. This CDR3 is CASSAAGGLENTEAFF. CDR3 in DNA: TGTGCCAGCAGTGCCGCAGGGGGCTTGGAAAACACTGAAGCTTTCTTT.

This chain joins TRBV4-2 and TRBJ2-2, with a possible D match to TRBD2 (5 bases). V shed 0 bases and J shed 5 bases, with 19 bases lying between them. This CDR3 spans 18 amino acids. From germline, CDR1 is LGHNA and CDR2 YNFKEQ. The CDR3 region is CASSQEWAGEGRTGELFF. DNA for the CDR3: TGTGCCAGCAGCCAAGAGTGGGCGGGTGAAGGTCGGACCGGGGAGCTGTTTTTT.